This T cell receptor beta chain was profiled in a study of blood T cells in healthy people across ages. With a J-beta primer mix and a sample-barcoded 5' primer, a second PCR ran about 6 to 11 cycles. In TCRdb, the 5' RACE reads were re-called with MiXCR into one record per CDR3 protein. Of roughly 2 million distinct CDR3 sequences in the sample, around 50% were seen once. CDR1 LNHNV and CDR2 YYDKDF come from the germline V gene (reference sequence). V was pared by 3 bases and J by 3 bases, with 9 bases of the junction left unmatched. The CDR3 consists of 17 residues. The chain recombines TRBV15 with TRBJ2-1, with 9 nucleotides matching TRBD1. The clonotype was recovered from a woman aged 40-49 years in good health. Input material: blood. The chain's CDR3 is CATSRGQGTFLYNEQFF. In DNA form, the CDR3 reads TGTGCCACCAGCAGGGGACAGGGTACCTTTCTCTACAATGAGCAGTTCTTC.